Each of the 24 T cell receptor beta chains below was sequenced from the same sample in a study of patients and donors after allogeneic stem cell transplantation (dated by TCRdb to 2020 to 2021). Receptor amplification or capture employed RT-PCR. Instrument on record: NextSeq 550. TCRdb redid the processing of the public reads, applying fastp at Q25 and MiXCR, and retained in-frame beta chains. Each record represents a unique CDR3 protein, reported with the most common genes and DNA among its rows. In this sample the table shows fewer than 75,000 distinct CDR3 sequences, about a quarter of which occur a single time. About 26% of the sample belongs to the ten largest clones. Sequenced sample: blood, either unsorted or a sorted T cell fraction (not recorded which). Receptor source: a human donor who was either an allogeneic HSCT recipient or a stem cell or donor lymphocyte infusion donor (not recorded which). It is not recorded whose cells these are; they may come from a transplant donor.

This clonotype has just a few counts. J is TRBJ1-5 and V is TRBV12-3 or TRBV12-4, with a tentative D call TRBD1 (5 bases). V gave up 2 bases and J gave up 2 bases, with 10 bases separating them. This CDR3 has 15 residues. The CDR3 region is CASSLRGFGNQPQHF. As DNA, the CDR3 is TGTGCCAGCAGTTTACGGGGGTTTGGCAATCAGCCCCAGCATTTT.

CDR3 DNA: TGCGCCAGCAGCTTGAAAGGGGGCGTTGGCTATGGCTACACCTTC. This encodes CASSLKGGVGYGYTF. This rearrangement joins TRBV5-1 to TRBJ1-2, with 7 bases that match TRBD1. The germline V gene encodes CDR1 SGHRS and CDR2 YFSETQ. Trimming cost V 1 base and J 4 bases; bases outside gene matches: 7. The CDR3 runs to 15 residues.

V is TRBV9 and J is TRBJ2-3; D gene uncertain. V gave up 0 bases and J gave up 4 bases, with 9 bases separating them. Germline V gene sequence: CDR1 SGDLS, CDR2 YYNGEE. The CDR3 covers 14 residues. The CDR3 bases are TGTGCCAGCAGCGTAGGCTTGAGGCCAGATACGCAGTATTTT. It translates to CASSVGLRPDTQYF.

The V gene is TRBV20-1, the J gene TRBJ2-5; the match to TRBD2 covers 15 bases. The CDR3 runs 16 residues. V lost 0 bases, J lost 6 bases, and 5 bases stayed unmatched. Germline V gives CDR1 DFQATT, CDR2 SNEGSKA (reference sequence). The chain's CDR3 is CSARESGTSGRKTQYF. Written as DNA, the CDR3 is TGCAGTGCTAGAGAGTCAGGGACTAGCGGGAGGAAGACCCAGTACTTC.

The chain links TRBV7-2 to TRBJ2-5; 12 positions agree with TRBD1. Per germline, CDR1 SGHTA and CDR2 FQGNSA. V was pared by 3 bases and J by 5 bases, with 7 bases of the junction left unmatched. The CDR3 runs to 16 residues. The CDR3 DNA reads TGTGCCAGCAGCTTCGGGACAGGGGGCCGAGGGGAGACCCAGTACTTC. Translation gives CASSFGTGGRGETQYF.

The chain joins TRBV6-5 to TRBJ2-5; TRBD1 matches at 8 bases. Trimming removed 6 bases from V and 2 bases from J; junction bases left unmatched: 11. The CDR3 spans 16 residues. Germline assignment: CDR1 MNHEY and CDR2 SVGAGI. Written as DNA, the CDR3 is TGTGCCAGCAGCCGCGGACAGGGAGATGGGCAAGAGACCCAGTACTTC. Protein product: CASSRGQGDGQETQYF.

This clonotype was observed a handful of times. The V and J genes are TRBV6-6 and TRBJ1-1; 7 bases fit TRBD1. Germline V gene data show CDR1 as MNHNY and CDR2 as SVGAGI (reference sequence). CDR3 length: 14 residues. Unmatched junction bases numbered 10, after V lost 6 bases and J lost 6 bases. CDR3 in DNA: TGTGCCAGCAGGCTCGGACAGGCAAGTTCTGAAGCTTTCTTT. Its protein product is CASRLGQASSEAFF.

This chain uses TRBV7-9 with TRBJ2-5; the D gene is possibly TRBD1 (6 bases). The V end was cut by 4 bases, the J end by 5 bases, with 17 bases between. Germline values: CDR1 SEHNR, CDR2 FQNEAQ (reference sequence). This CDR3 contains 15 residues. CDR3 nucleotide sequence: TGTGCCAGCAGCTCATCGGACAGCGCCTTCGAGACCCAGTACTTC. It translates to CASSSSDSAFETQYF.

The sample holds a few counts of this clonotype. V gene TRBV20-1 combines with J gene TRBJ2-1, with 10 bases that match TRBD2. V was clipped by 2 bases and J by 3 bases; unmatched bases: 7. Germline V gene data show CDR1 as DFQATT and CDR2 as SNEGSKA (reference sequence). CDR3 length equals 16 residues. The CDR3 sequence: CSARSGLAENYNEQFF. The CDR3 DNA reads as TGCAGTGCTAGATCCGGACTAGCGGAGAACTACAATGAGCAGTTCTTC.

This clonotype was seen at least ten times. This sequence joins TRBV5-1 and TRBJ1-3, with a possible D match to TRBD1 (6 bases). The germline V gene has CDR1 SGHRS and CDR2 YFSETQ. This CDR3 spans 14 amino acids. V was trimmed by 5 bases and J by 4 bases, leaving 13 bases between them. Here the CDR3 reads CASRPTGSGNTIYF. CDR3 sequence (DNA): TGCGCCAGCAGACCTACAGGGTCCGGAAACACCATATATTTT.

In its sample, this clonotype was seen a few times. CDR3 region: CASSLKNSPLHF. The CDR3 DNA reads as TGCGCCAGCAGCTTGAAGAATTCACCCCTCCACTTT. J is TRBJ1-6 and V is TRBV5-1; no clear D. The CDR3 runs 12 residues. V gave up 1 base and J gave up 7 bases, with 3 bases separating them. Germline CDR1 is SGHRS and CDR2 is YFSETQ.

The CDR3 is CASSELQSSYNEQFF. DNA of the CDR3: TGTGCCAGCAGTGAACTTCAGAGCTCCTACAATGAGCAGTTCTTC. This chain uses TRBV2 with TRBJ2-1; no firm D call. Germline V gene sequence: CDR1 SNHLY, CDR2 FYNNEI. The CDR3 consists of 15 residues. The V and J ends lost 2 bases and 0 bases respectively, with 8 bases between them.

This clonotype occurred a few times. The rearrangement joins TRBV11-3 to TRBJ2-1, with D unclear. This CDR3 is built from 12 residues. V gave up 5 bases and J gave up 8 bases, with 10 bases separating them. Per germline, CDR1 SGHNT and CDR2 YENEEA. This CDR3 reads CASSQDPDEQFF. Written as DNA, the CDR3 is TGTGCCAGCAGCCAAGACCCCGATGAGCAGTTCTTC. The full variable domain, its missing parts supplied by reference TRBV11-3 and TRBJ2-1, is EAGVVQSPRYKIIEKKQPVAFWCNPISGHNTLYWYLQNLGQGPELLIRYENEEAVDDSQLPKDRFSAERLKGVDSTLKIQPAELGDSAVYLCASSQDPDEQFFGPGTRLTVL.

This clonotype was detected a few times. The chain is built from TRBV5-1 and TRBJ1-1; TRBD1 agrees at 7 bases. Germline V gives CDR1 SGHRS, CDR2 YFSETQ. CDR3 length equals 18 residues. V lost 0 bases and J lost 0; bases outside the gene matches: 11. CDR3 DNA sequence: TGCGCCAGCAGCTTGGGACAGGGTTGGGTACGAATGAACACTGAAGCTTTCTTT. This sequence encodes CASSLGQGWVRMNTEAFF.

This clonotype has just a few counts. V usage is TRBV5-1 and J usage is TRBJ2-3; D unresolved. Per germline, CDR1 SGHRS and CDR2 YFSETQ. Trimming stripped 0 bases from V and 1 base from J, with 9 bases between. CDR3 length equals 15 residues. DNA for the CDR3: TGCGCCAGCAGCTTGGTGCCGACCCGCACAGATACGCAGTATTTT. Protein product: CASSLVPTRTDTQYF.

The genes are TRBV4-1 and TRBJ1-5; D is possibly TRBD1 (6 bases). Trimming pared 2 bases from V and 2 bases from J, leaving 16 bases between. The germline CDR1 and CDR2 sequences are MGHRA and YSYEKL. This CDR3 region has 17 residues. The CDR3, as DNA: TGCGCCAGCAGCCAAACAGGGTTCGCGGGGGGCAATCAGCCCCAGCATTTT. It is translated as CASSQTGFAGGNQPQHF.

The chain recombines TRBV20-1 with TRBJ1-6; D possibly corresponds to TRBD1 (5 bases). CDR3 length: 13 residues. Germline CDR1 is DFQATT and CDR2 is SNEGSKA (reference sequence). V gave up 2 bases and J gave up 7 bases, with 9 bases separating them. Here the CDR3 DNA reads TGCAGTGCTAGACAGGGCGGAAATTCACCCCTCCACTTT. Translation: CSARQGGNSPLHF.

This clonotype was counted a few times. The chain combines TRBV29-1 with TRBJ1-3; 7 positions agree with TRBD1. The germline gives CDR1 SQVTM, CDR2 ANQGSEA. The CDR3 covers 15 residues. V dropped 4 bases and J dropped 2; count of bases not matched to a gene: 8. CDR3 residues: CSVVRQGAPGNTIYF. CDR3 nucleotides: TGCAGCGTTGTGAGACAGGGAGCACCTGGAAACACCATATATTTT.

This clonotype was seen a few times. The rearrangement joins TRBV10-3 to TRBJ2-7; no clear D. CDR1 ENHRY and CDR2 SYGVKD come from the germline V gene. There are 13 residues in the CDR3. Trimming pared 0 bases from V and 5 bases from J, leaving 8 bases between. The CDR3 DNA reads TGTGCCATCAGTGAGTCTTTACCTCACGAGCAGTACTTC. Translation: CAISESLPHEQYF.

The chain carries TRBV20-1 and TRBJ2-1, with TRBD1 matching over 8 bases. V shed 1 base, J shed 4 bases, and the junction held 15 bases outside the gene matches. The length of the CDR3 is 18 residues. Germline CDR1 is DFQATT and CDR2 is SNEGSKA (reference sequence). CDR3 protein: CSARATVTGTGRYNEQFF. DNA for the CDR3: TGCAGTGCTAGAGCCACTGTTACGGGGACAGGACGATACAATGAGCAGTTCTTC.

This chain uses TRBV9 with TRBJ2-3; D gene uncertain. V lost 4 bases and J 2 bases, leaving 11 bases between the germline ends. Germline V gene data show CDR1 as SGDLS and CDR2 as YYNGEE. The CDR3 runs to 14 residues. The CDR3 reads CASSLERLTDTQYF. CDR3 bases: TGTGCCAGCAGCTTGGAAAGGCTCACAGATACGCAGTATTTT.

This chain uses TRBV29-1 with TRBJ2-5; possible D gene TRBD2, 6 bases. Germline loops: CDR1 SQVTM, CDR2 ANQGSEA. V lost 7 bases and J lost 5, with 17 bases in between. This CDR3 has 13 residues. The CDR3: CSAQTGGGETQYF. The DNA of the CDR3 is TGCAGCGCCCAGACGGGTGGGGGGGAGACCCAGTACTTC.

This clonotype occurred many times. This chain joins TRBV5-1 and TRBJ1-1; the D is unclear. Germline V lookup: CDR1 SGHRS, CDR2 YFSETQ. Trimming shortened V by 2 bases and J by 1 base, and 9 bases separated the two germline ends. The CDR3 sequence is 14 residues long. DNA for the CDR3: TGCGCCAGCAGCTTATCCGGGCAGAACACTGAAGCTTTCTTT. It codes for CASSLSGQNTEAFF.

The chain is built from TRBV12-3 or TRBV12-4 and TRBJ1-5; D remains ambiguous. This CDR3 spans 14 amino acids. V lost 3 bases, J lost 4 bases, and 10 bases lay in between. CDR3 region: CASSLEFGNQPQHF. The CDR3 DNA reads TGTGCCAGCAGTTTGGAATTTGGGAATCAGCCCCAGCATTTT.